The source of this T cell receptor (beta chain) is a study of T cell responses to AZD1222 COVID-19 vaccine (dated by TCRdb to about 2021). Looking at the study overall: Because spike-specific TCR depth and breadth did not differ between the two schedules, AZD1222 recipients who got a second dose at roughly 4 weeks were pooled with those who got a second dose at roughly 12 weeks. TCR sequencing covered more than 230 trial participants: 207 given two doses of AZD1222 and 26 given two doses of MenACWY control vaccine. Trial participants were enrolled into age subgroups of 18-55, 56-69 and 70-plus years, which contained about 160, 30 and 59 TCR-sequenced participants, respectively.

Remarks on this clone: Its antigen is still unknown. No base-level quality is on record; no much larger clone is a single base apart.

Trimming leaves V shorter by 5 bases and J shorter by 0 bases, with the junction holding 2 bases beyond the gene matches. The CDR3 contains 15 residues, cysteine and phenylalanine counted. Kept here is only the CDR3 DNA, which spans 45 bases and is read in frame from base 1. For CDR1 and CDR2, the germline V gene lists SGHNT and YENEEA. Paper-wide results and their limitations: CD4 TCRs associated with the vaccine covered the entire spike protein, and the dominant responses were in regions 160-218 and 743-854. Conclusions about previously exposed vaccinees were limited because only six or seven AZD1222 recipients were SARS-CoV-2 seropositive at baseline. The 56-69-year group was small, and its depth increase did not reach significance, likely because of low power. Reportedly, close to half of the unique spike-specific TCRs recognized epitopes lying outside the regions that are mutated in the B.1.351 and B.1.1.7 variants. Most participants were white British and females outnumbered males, and the authors suggested that clonal diversity may have been underestimated. Because no day 14 peak-response samples were available, the repertoires could be characterized only after the peak T cell response. After two AZD1222 doses, spike-specific TCR breadth and depth were significantly higher than at day 0 and than in MenACWY recipients.

The time point label, read with the paper, signifies: baseline before first vaccination. Vaccinee samples were obtained from the UK trials COV001 and COV002, which included a single-blind randomized controlled phase 2/3 trial of AZD1222 (ChAdOx1 nCoV-19) in healthy adults. Trial participant PBMC samples were collected at day 0 and day 28 after the second dose for TCRbeta chain sequencing. The CDR3 regions of human TCRbeta chains were analyzed by immunosequencing. The study's processing was this. TCRs in the repertoires were compared against a reference library of SARS-CoV-2-specific TCRs that had been generated with the MIRA antigen-specificity platform. Breadth was defined as the fraction of unique TCRs that were SARS-CoV-2-associated, and depth was defined as the fraction of total T cells that were SARS-CoV-2-associated. Each spike-specific TCR was assigned to its reactive spike region and to a CD4 or CD8 class using the MIRA data. Log10-transformed breadth and depth values were compared by one-way ANOVA with Sidak's multiple comparisons tests. As stored in TCRdb, this immuneACCESS dataset retains in-frame rearrangements with V and J assigned. A fraction of the clones does not appear; measured against another copy, unresolved V genes explain less than half of the discrepancy, and the remainder lacks a known reason. V, J and clone size are those of that table, while D and trimming were read from the DNA. The sample data list under 200,000 clones, and 92% of these were observed just once. The ten largest clones capture 1.5% to 2% of the sample.

The TCR sequence derives from an adult in good health. The chain employs TRBV11-3 and TRBJ2-7, and 12 junctional nucleotides match TRBD1. The sample in question was peripheral blood, obtained on day 0 of AZD1222 vaccination. The CDR3 region has the sequence CASSRGQGASYEQYF. DNA sequence: TGTGCCAGCAGCCGGGGACAGGGGGCCTCCTACGAGCAGTACTTC.